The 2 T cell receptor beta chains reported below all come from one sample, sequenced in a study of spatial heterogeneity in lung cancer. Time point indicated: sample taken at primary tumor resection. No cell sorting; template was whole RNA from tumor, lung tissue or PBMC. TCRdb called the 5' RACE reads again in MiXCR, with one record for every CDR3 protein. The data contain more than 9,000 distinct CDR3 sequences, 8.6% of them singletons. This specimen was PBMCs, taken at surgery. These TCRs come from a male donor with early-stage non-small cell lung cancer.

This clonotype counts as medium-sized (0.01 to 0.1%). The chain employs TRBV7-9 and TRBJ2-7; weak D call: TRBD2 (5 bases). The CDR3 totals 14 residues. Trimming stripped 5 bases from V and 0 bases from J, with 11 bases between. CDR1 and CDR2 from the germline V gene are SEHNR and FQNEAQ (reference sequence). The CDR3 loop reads CASSRGLDSYEQYF. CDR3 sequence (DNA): TGTGCCAGCAGCAGAGGACTGGACTCCTACGAGCAGTACTTC.

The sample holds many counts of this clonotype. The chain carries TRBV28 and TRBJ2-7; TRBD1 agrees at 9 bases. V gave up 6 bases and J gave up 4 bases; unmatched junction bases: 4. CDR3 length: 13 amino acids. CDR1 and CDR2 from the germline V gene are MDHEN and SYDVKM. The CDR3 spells CASSLGQGYEQYF. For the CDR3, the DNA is TGTGCCAGCAGCCTGGGACAGGGTTACGAGCAGTACTTC.